Given below is one TCR beta chain in context. As handled by the study authors: Scientists estimated how many nucleated cells there were by amplifying reference gene primers. This table comes from immunoSEQ multiplex PCR, and its TCRdb copy is limited to in-frame clones, with some not included. The V and J calls and clone size come from that table; D and trimming were worked out from the DNA. The sample carries 350,000 to 450,000 clones, roughly 85% recorded once. This entry comes from a study of blood T cell repertoires in COVID-19. Overall study context: Spain, Italy and the United States supplied samples that represented acute and convalescent COVID-19. The analysed material was cDNA or gDNA that came from T cells, B-cell-depleted T cells, or PBMCs.

The trim removed 7 bases at V and 6 bases at J, leaving 8 bases unmatched. There are 13 residues in the CDR3. Germline loops: CDR1 LNHDA, CDR2 SQIVND (reference sequence). The rearrangement uses TRBV19 and TRBJ2-7; 8 nucleotides agree with TRBD1. The origin of this receptor is a woman younger than 30 with acute or convalescent COVID-19. The sequenced material came from peripheral blood. In DNA, the CDR3 is TGTGCCAGTACCGGGACAGGTTACCTCGAGCAGTACTTC. It encodes CASTGTGYLEQYF.